These 5 T cell receptor beta chains came from one sample sequenced in a study of cytomegalovirus exposure and HLA in healthy donors. PCR employed 60 Vbeta and 13 Jbeta primers. Using immunoSEQ multiplex PCR, the repertoire was profiled, and TCRdb retains in-frame clones only, with some absent. Of about 240,000 clones in the sample, 82% were seen once. Sequencing was done on a sample of PBMCs. The receptors originated from a woman between 40 and 55 years old in good health and CMV-seropositive.

V gene TRBV6-6 combines with J gene TRBJ1-2; D unresolved. This CDR3 comprises 14 residues. Germline CDR1 reads MNHNY; CDR2 reads SVGAGI (reference sequence). The germline V and J ends were trimmed by 2 bases and 5 bases, with 12 bases remaining between them. The CDR3 DNA follows: TGTGCCAGCAGTTACGGCAACGTCGGGTATGGCTACACCTTC. This translates into CASSYGNVGYGYTF.

This chain connects TRBV6-6 to TRBJ1-3; perhaps TRBD1 as D (6 bases). The CDR3 is 14 amino acids. Looked up from germline, CDR1 is MNHNY and CDR2 is SVGAGI (reference sequence). The germline V and J ends were trimmed by 5 bases and 1 base, with 9 bases remaining between them. CDR3 DNA sequence: TGTGCCAGCAGTAAACAGGGATCTGGAAACACCATATATTTT. Translated, it gives CASSKQGSGNTIYF.

This clone was recorded a few times. The chain couples TRBV4-1 to TRBJ1-1; 9 bases are a match to TRBD1. With 3 bases clipped from V and 5 bases from J, the junction kept 4 bases outside the gene matches. From germline, CDR1 is MGHRA and CDR2 YSYEKL. This CDR3 is built from 14 residues. The CDR3 loop is CASSHDRGGTEAFF. The CDR3 DNA reads as TGCGCCAGCAGCCACGACAGGGGGGGAACTGAAGCTTTCTTT.

The chain uses TRBV6-5 and TRBJ1-1; D is unresolved. V lost 4 bases to trimming and J lost 0 bases, with 12 bases between them. In germline, CDR1 is MNHEY, CDR2 SVGAGI. CDR3 size: 15 residues. CDR3 DNA: TGTGCCAGCAGTTTAAATAGTCCGATGAACACTGAAGCTTTCTTT. The encoded protein is CASSLNSPMNTEAFF.

This clone was detected a few times. This chain links TRBV16 with TRBJ1-5, with D perhaps TRBD1 (6 bases). Germline lookup yields CDR1 KGHSY and CDR2 FQNENV. Trimming shortened V by 2 bases and J by 3 bases, and 11 bases separated the two germline ends. CDR3 length: 15 residues. CDR3 coding DNA: TGTGCCAGCAGCCAAGCCTCAGGGGTCAATCAGCCCCAGCATTTT. Translated, it gives CASSQASGVNQPQHF.